The 17 T cell receptor beta chains given below trace back to one sample, sequenced in a study of T-cell reconstitution after alpha-beta-depleted transplantation in children. The library targeted TCRbeta and was prepared with unique molecular identifiers. TCRdb re-derived calls from the PCR reads in MiXCR, one entry per CDR3 protein. The sample includes under 250,000 distinct CDR3 sequences, roughly 7.1% seen only once; the top ten take 5.5% to 6.5%. Here the sequenced sample was PBMCs, taken before TCRalphabeta/CD19-depleted stem cell transplant. Receptors originate from a boy younger than 10 with acute lymphoblastic leukemia, due to receive a stem cell transplant.

Many counts were recorded for this clonotype. This chain connects TRBV29-1 to TRBJ1-2, with D possibly TRBD1 on 6 matching bases. The V gene's germline CDR1 is SQVTM and CDR2 ANQGSEA. CDR3 size: 12 residues. V lost 7 bases and J 8 bases, leaving 17 bases between the germline ends. The CDR3 DNA is TGCAGCGCCCACCTTGGCAGGGGCGGCTACACCTTC. It codes for CSAHLGRGGYTF.

At least ten counts were recorded for this clonotype. The CDR3 coding sequence is TGTGCCAGCAGCTTAGGAGGGACAGGGGTTAATGGCTACACCTTC. Amino acids: CASSLGGTGVNGYTF. J is TRBJ1-2 and V is TRBV7-2; TRBD1 agrees at 10 bases. Trimming took 1 base from V and 6 from J; bases not matched to a gene: 5. This CDR3 contains 15 residues. Germline V CDR1 and CDR2: SGHTA, FQGNSA.

The rearrangement uses TRBV6-2 or TRBV6-3 and TRBJ2-1, with 7 bases identical to TRBD1. The CDR3 extends over 18 amino acids. Germline V CDR1 and CDR2: MNHEY, SVGEGT. Losses at the gene ends were 4 bases for V and 0 bases for J; bases not matched to a gene: 12. The CDR3 spells CASSFRQGRSSSYNEQFF. Written as DNA, the CDR3 is TGTGCCAGCAGTTTCCGACAGGGCCGTTCGAGCTCCTACAATGAGCAGTTCTTC.

The table lists this clonotype with many counts. The chain links TRBV27 to TRBJ2-7; 10 bases align to TRBD1. V shed 6 bases, J shed 4 bases, and the junction held 6 bases outside the gene matches. Germline V gene sequence: CDR1 MNHEY, CDR2 SMNVEV (reference sequence). The CDR3 contains 14 residues. The CDR3 DNA reads TGTGCCAGCAGGGGGACAGGGGATTTATACGAGCAGTACTTC. It encodes CASRGTGDLYEQYF.

The chain carries TRBV12-3 or TRBV12-4 and TRBJ2-3; 8 bases match TRBD2. The ends lost 8 bases at V and 0 bases at J; junction bases unmatched: 16. This CDR3 is built from 18 residues. The CDR3 nucleotides are TGTGCCAGCTGTTCCCTTTTGCGGGGGGCTACTAGCACAGATACGCAGTATTTT. Its translation is CASCSLLRGATSTDTQYF.

This clonotype was seen only a few times. This sequence joins TRBV28 and TRBJ1-5, with TRBD1 as a possible D gene (5 bases). V was pared by 6 bases and J by 6 bases, with 18 bases between. This CDR3 spans 15 amino acids. Germline V lookup: CDR1 MDHEN, CDR2 SYDVKM. This CDR3 reads CASSHEGRAGQPQHF. The DNA for the CDR3 is TGTGCCAGCAGCCATGAGGGCAGGGCTGGTCAGCCCCAGCATTTT.

The V and J genes are TRBV5-1 and TRBJ2-1; 8 nucleotides align to TRBD2. The CDR3 is made up of 18 amino acids. Germline trimming cut 3 bases from V and 6 bases from J; bases unmatched to any gene: 17. Germline V lookup: CDR1 SGHRS, CDR2 YFSETQ. The CDR3 DNA follows: TGCGCCAGCAGCTGGGGCCAAGCTGCGGGGGGAGGTATCAATGAGCAGTTCTTC. It is translated as CASSWGQAAGGGINEQFF.

At least ten counts were recorded for this clonotype. This rearrangement joins TRBV11-2 to TRBJ2-3; no firm D call. The CDR3 is 16 residues long. V lost 5 bases, J lost 0 bases, and 15 bases lay in between. Germline loops: CDR1 SGHAT, CDR2 FQNNGV. The CDR3 here is CASSPYGSPSTDTQYF. The CDR3 nucleotides are TGTGCCAGCAGCCCCTATGGCAGTCCTAGCACAGATACGCAGTATTTT.

This clonotype was detected many times. The chain is built from TRBV11-1 and TRBJ2-1; 8 bases match TRBD1. J lost 6 bases, V lost 3 bases, and 7 bases had no gene match. Germline V gene data show CDR1 as SGHAT and CDR2 as FQDESV (reference sequence). The CDR3 runs 15 residues. The DNA for the CDR3 is TGTGCCAGCAGCTTTAGACAGGGGTTCGGCAATGAGCAGTTCTTC. It specifies CASSFRQGFGNEQFF.

This clonotype was picked up many times. The rearrangement uses TRBV20-1 and TRBJ1-1, with D possibly matching TRBD1 (5 bases). CDR1 is DFQATT, CDR2 SNEGSKA, per germline (reference sequence). The germline V and J ends were trimmed by 3 bases and 4 bases, with 12 bases remaining between them. The CDR3 is made up of 13 amino acids. CDR3 residues: CSASKGRGTEAFF. CDR3 coding DNA: TGCAGTGCTAGCAAGGGAAGGGGCACTGAAGCTTTCTTT.

The chain employs TRBV15 and TRBJ2-7; D call uncertain. The V and J ends lost 0 bases and 5 bases respectively, with 5 bases between them. The CDR3 totals 12 residues. The V gene's germline CDR1 is LNHNV and CDR2 YYDKDF (reference sequence). CDR3 coding DNA: TGTGCCACCAGCAGAGATGGAAACGAGCAGTACTTC. Residues: CATSRDGNEQYF.

This clonotype was observed at least ten times. The rearrangement links TRBV20-1 to TRBJ2-5; possible D gene TRBD1, 5 bases. V was trimmed by 1 base and J by 6 bases, leaving 9 bases between them. Germline CDR1 reads DFQATT; CDR2 reads SNEGSKA (reference sequence). The CDR3 is made up of 12 amino acids. This CDR3 reads CSARVSDKTQYF. CDR3 coding DNA: TGCAGTGCTAGAGTCTCGGACAAGACCCAGTACTTC.

The rearrangement uses TRBV4-2 and TRBJ2-3, with 9 bases that match TRBD2. The CDR3 runs 16 residues. Germline V gives CDR1 LGHNA, CDR2 YNFKEQ. Germline trimming cut 0 bases from V and 6 bases from J; bases unmatched to any gene: 7. CDR3 nucleotide sequence: TGTGCCAGCAGCCAAGAGGGGCTAGCGGGGACGGATACGCAGTATTTT. It is translated as CASSQEGLAGTDTQYF.

This clonotype was observed many times. The chain combines TRBV28 with TRBJ2-1; no reliable D call. V lost 4 bases and J lost 2, with 12 bases in between. The length of the CDR3 is 15 residues. Germline lookup yields CDR1 MDHEN and CDR2 SYDVKM. This CDR3 reads CASSSLRSPYNEQFF. The CDR3 DNA reads TGTGCCAGCAGTTCCCTTCGGAGCCCCTACAATGAGCAGTTCTTC. Filled out from reference TRBV28 and TRBJ2-1, the complete variable domain reads DVKVTQSSRYLVKRTGEKVFLECVQDMDHENMFWYRQDPGLGLRLIYFSYDVKMKEKGDIPEGYSVSREKKERFSLILESASTNQTSMYLCASSSLRSPYNEQFFGPGTRLTVL.

This clonotype was recorded at least ten times. The chain is built from TRBV7-2 and TRBJ2-7; no clear D. Germline CDR1 is SGHTA and CDR2 is FQGNSA. The V and J ends lost 2 bases and 2 bases respectively, with 7 bases between them. The CDR3 contains 13 residues. CDR3 sequence (DNA): TGTGCCAGCAGCTTACTTATAACCTACGAGCAGTACTTC. Amino acids: CASSLLITYEQYF.

This clonotype was seen repeatedly, ten times or more. The V call is TRBV11-2, the J call TRBJ1-4; D gene uncertain. The V end was cut by 1 base, the J end by 3 bases, with 9 bases between. This CDR3 is built from 15 residues. CDR1 is SGHAT, CDR2 FQNNGV, per germline. CDR3 residues: CASSLVGASNEKLFF. In nucleotides, the CDR3 is TGTGCCAGCAGCTTAGTTGGCGCGTCTAATGAAAAACTGTTTTTT.

This clonotype showed up many times. V is TRBV7-9 and J is TRBJ2-7; the D call may be TRBD1 or TRBD2 (6 bases each). CDR1 and CDR2 from the germline V gene are SEHNR and FQNEAQ (reference sequence). The CDR3 sequence is 15 residues long. The V gene lost 5 bases and the J gene lost 4 bases, with 18 bases spanning the gap. The CDR3 loop reads CASSDPGTGAYEQYF. CDR3 nucleotides: TGTGCCAGCAGCGACCCCGGGACGGGGGCTTACGAGCAGTACTTC.